These T cell receptor beta chains were read from a single sample in a study of T cell responses to AZD1222 COVID-19 vaccine. Sequencing used immunoSEQ multiplex PCR; TCRdb keeps in-frame clones, though not all of them. Among 150,000 to 200,000 clones listed, nearly 95% were seen once. The source was peripheral blood, collected on day 0 of AZD1222 vaccination. These receptors all come from an adult in good health. CDR3s include the opening cysteine and the closing phenylalanine or tryptophan. A D gene is named only where the DNA matches it firmly.

>TRBV27|TRBJ2-3|-
TGTGCCAGCAGTTTGGGGAGAGCCTCTAGCACAGATACGCAGTATTTT
CASSLGRASSTDTQYF
>TRBV7-8|TRBJ1-1|TRBD1
TGTGCCAGCAGCTTAGAGGGGACAGGGGTAGCTTTCTTT
CASSLEGTGVAFF
>TRBV7-3|TRBJ1-5|-
TGTGCCAGCAGCTTAAGCAGGGGCCAGCCCCAGCATTTT
CASSLSRGQPQHF
>TRBV7-8|TRBJ2-6|-
TGTGCCAGCAGCCCCAGGACAGTTCCCACTGGGGCCAACGTCCTGACTTTC
CASSPRTVPTGANVLTF
>TRBV18|TRBJ1-1|-
TGTGCCAGCTCACCCCCAGGCCGTGTCGTGAACACTGAAGCTTTCTTT
CASSPPGRVVNTEAFF
>TRBV11-2|TRBJ2-1|TRBD2
TGTGCCAGCAGCCCCTCCCCCTCCAGCGGGAGGGTCAATGAGCAGTTCTTC
CASSPSPSSGRVNEQFF
>TRBV6-2/TRBV6-3|TRBJ1-2|-
TGTGCCAGCAGTTACCCGGGACAAGCAAACTATGGCTACACCTTC
CASSYPGQANYGYTF
>TRBV30|TRBJ1-2|-
TGTGCCTGGGGCTCGGGGTTCGAGGGGCCATCCCACTATGGCTACACCTTC
CAWGSGFEGPSHYGYTF
>TRBV19|TRBJ2-6|-
TGTGCCAGTAGTATAGATAGAGCTGGGGCCAACGTCCTGACTTTC
CASSIDRAGANVLTF
>TRBV27|TRBJ2-1|TRBD2
TGTGCCAGCAGTCCTCGACTAGCCTATCCTAACAATGAGCAGTTCTTC
CASSPRLAYPNNEQFF
>TRBV12-3/TRBV12-4|TRBJ1-4|-
TGTGCCAGCAGTTTAGATGGAGAAAAACTGTTTTTT
CASSLDGEKLFF
>TRBV29-1|TRBJ2-1|TRBD1
TGCAGCGTTGATAGGACAGGTGTCTACAATGAGCAGTTCTTC
CSVDRTGVYNEQFF
>TRBV5-4|TRBJ2-3|TRBD2
TGTGCCAGCATGACTAGCGGGAGGGCACCCACAGATACGCAGTATTTT
CASMTSGRAPTDTQYF
>TRBV6-5|TRBJ1-5|TRBD1
TGTGCCAGCAGGCCACAGGGGTGGGGCAATCAGCCCCAGCATTTT
CASRPQGWGNQPQHF
>TRBV23-1|TRBJ1-4|TRBD1
TGCGCCAGCAGTCAATTCGACCGACCGGGACAGGGTTCTGAAAAACTGTTTTTT
CASSQFDRPGQGSEKLFF
>TRBV28|TRBJ2-1|TRBD1
TGTGCCAGCAGTTTGGTGACAGGGGGCAGGAATGAGCAGTTCTTC
CASSLVTGGRNEQFF
>TRBV14|TRBJ2-7|-
TGTGCCAGCAGCCAGGCTAACTACGAGCAGTACTTC
CASSQANYEQYF
>TRBV10-3|TRBJ2-1|TRBD1
TGTGCCATCAAGGGGACAGGGGGTGCAACTAGCGATGAGCAGTTCTTC
CAIKGTGGATSDEQFF
>TRBV6-5|TRBJ1-3|-
TGTGCCAGCAGCTCAACAGGGTTGAGGAACACCATATATTTT
CASSSTGLRNTIYF
>TRBV7-2|TRBJ2-3|TRBD2
TGTGCCAGCAGCACCCGACTAGCGGGGGGTGTCACAGATACGCAGTATTTT
CASSTRLAGGVTDTQYF
>TRBV18|TRBJ2-7|-
TGTGCCAGCTCACCAACTATCTACGAGCAGTACTTC
CASSPTIYEQYF